This TCR beta chain comes out of a study of Graves' ophthalmopathy and Graves' hyperthyroidism. The wider study: Ahead of any treatment, peripheral blood was obtained at the initial diagnosis.

This CDR3 contains 13 residues. The germline V and J ends were trimmed by 5 bases and 4 bases, with 11 bases remaining between them. The sequenced template was RNA, covering the TCR beta CDR3 region. Amplification began with first-round RT-PCR using HTBI primers, then second-round multiplex PCR was performed. A single record per CDR3 protein comes from TCRdb applying MiXCR to the multiplex PCR reads. The table lists over 200,000 distinct CDR3 sequences, less than 30% of them singletons. As regards this clonotype: Its specificity is unknown.

General study points: Most thyroid clonotypes expanded beyond 0.001 frequency were also found in blood.

Ophthalmopathy-affected donors exhibited moderate-to-severe activity, CAS ≥3, NOSPECS ≥4, and duration under 3 months. Uncontrolled infections, other autoimmune diseases, pregnancy or lactation barred patients from enrollment. The chain is built from TRBV12-3 or TRBV12-4 and TRBJ2-5; D gene uncertain. Sequencing was carried out using peripheral blood. The sequence came from a man in his forties or fifties with Graves' ophthalmopathy. CDR3 loop: CASSRRFLETQYF. As DNA, the CDR3 is TGTGCCAGCAGTCGGAGATTCTTAGAGACCCAGTACTTC.